This TCR beta chain stems from a study of control samples from healthy donors and cancer patients. Libraries were prepared by immunoSEQ multiplex PCR; TCRdb keeps only in-frame clonotypes and omits some of them. This repertoire shows around 94,000 clones, about 91% found once; its top ten account for under 3%. The CDR3 extends over 16 amino acids. V was shortened by 5 bases and J by 1 base, with 15 bases between the two germline ends. Germline CDR1 reads MDHEN; CDR2 reads SYDVKM. Material for sequencing was blood. The chain carries TRBV28 and TRBJ1-5; the D gene is possibly TRBD1 (5 bases). This sequence originates from a woman under 30 in good health. Here the CDR3 reads CASSPSGGASNQPQHF. The DNA of the CDR3 is TGTGCCAGCAGTCCCTCGGGAGGGGCAAGCAATCAGCCCCAGCATTTT.